The subject of this entry is one T cell receptor beta chain. What it binds is not known. The source of the sample is a study of cytomegalovirus exposure and HLA in healthy donors. General study findings and limits: The number of N-insertions in an Asian-associated ancestry cluster was reportedly below the approximately 700-donor mean in a later analysis. Within an earlier analysis, most TCR beta V segments proved productive either about 90% or about 30% of the time. A highly shared variant cluster was judged a likely technical artifact. Researchers had no immune exposure information except CMV serostatus available.

The PCR ran on 60 Vbeta and 13 Jbeta primers. This table comes from immunoSEQ multiplex PCR, and its TCRdb copy is limited to in-frame clones, with some not included. The sample has about 120,000 clones; more than 60% are singletons. The CDR3 spans 16 residues. V lost 3 bases to trimming and J lost 2 bases, with 17 bases between them. Germline lookup yields CDR1 MGHRA and CDR2 YSYEKL. This chain links TRBV4-1 with TRBJ2-7; D perhaps matches TRBD1 (6 bases). The origin of this receptor is a woman aged 40 to 50 in good health and CMV-seronegative. The sample consisted of PBMCs. The CDR3 loop is CASSHEDSRPTYEQYF. CDR3 nucleotide sequence: TGCGCCAGCAGCCATGAGGACAGCCGACCCACCTACGAGCAGTACTTC.